This T cell receptor beta chain was obtained from a study of lung T cells in sarcoidosis with Löfgren's syndrome. Study details: Analyses focused on Löfgren's syndrome patients. Points from the study as a whole: Multiple Löfgren's syndrome patients reportedly shared TRAV12-1 and TRBV2 CDR3 motifs.

The germline V gene has CDR1 DFQATT and CDR2 SNEGSKA (reference sequence). This CDR3 comprises 15 residues. About this clonotype: Its antigen is not known. This could be a read error, since a much larger clone is one nucleotide away.

TCRdb reanalysed the reads using MiXCR and keeps one entry per CDR3 protein. The sample records under 20,000 distinct CDR3 sequences, approximately 22% being singletons. Sample: CD4+ T cells from bronchoalveolar lavage. The chain combines TRBV20-1 with TRBJ2-3, with 10 bases that match TRBD1. This receptor was taken from a human donor with sarcoidosis (Löfgren's syndrome or another form), or a control subject (not recorded which). The CDR3 spells CSAGEATGGPDTQYF. CDR3 in DNA: TGCAGTGCTGGAGAAGCGACAGGGGGCCCAGATACGCAGTATTTT.